The T cell receptor beta chain under discussion was sequenced for a study of T-cell reconstitution after alpha-beta-depleted transplantation in children. TCRbeta library preparation incorporated unique molecular identifiers. From the PCR reads, TCRdb called clonotypes with MiXCR, one entry per CDR3 protein. The sample yields about 610,000 distinct CDR3 sequences, about 10% seen once. The V gene lost 7 bases and the J gene lost 7 bases, with 15 bases spanning the gap. The CDR3 contains 13 residues. Germline V gene lookup returns CDR1 MNHEY and CDR2 SVGEGT. This clonotype was recorded many times. The receptor's source is a human donor who donated a stem cell graft to a child with acute myeloid leukemia. Material: PBMCs from the stem cell graft donor, obtained from the stem cell graft. The chain has TRBV6-2 or TRBV6-3 and TRBJ2-3; D uncertain. The CDR3 DNA reads as TGTGCCAGCATTGTGACCCAACCACATACGCAGTATTTT. Translating it yields CASIVTQPHTQYF.